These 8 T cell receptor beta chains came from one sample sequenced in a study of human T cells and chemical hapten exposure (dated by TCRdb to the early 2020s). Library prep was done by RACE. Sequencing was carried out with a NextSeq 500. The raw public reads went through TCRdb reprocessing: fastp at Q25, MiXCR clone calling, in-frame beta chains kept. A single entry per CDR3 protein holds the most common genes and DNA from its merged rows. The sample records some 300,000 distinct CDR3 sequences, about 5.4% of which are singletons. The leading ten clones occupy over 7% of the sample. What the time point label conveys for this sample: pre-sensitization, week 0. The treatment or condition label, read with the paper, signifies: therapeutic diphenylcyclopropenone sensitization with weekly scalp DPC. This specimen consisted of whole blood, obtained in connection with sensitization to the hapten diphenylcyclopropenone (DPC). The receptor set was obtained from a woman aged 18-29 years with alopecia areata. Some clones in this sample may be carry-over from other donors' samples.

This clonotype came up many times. The CDR3 is CASSSGQVYGYTF. In nucleotides, the CDR3 is TGTGCCAGCAGTTCGGGACAGGTCTATGGCTACACCTTC. The chain has TRBV28 and TRBJ1-2; 8 positions agree with TRBD1. From germline, CDR1 is MDHEN and CDR2 SYDVKM. This CDR3 region has 13 residues. The ends lost 4 bases at V and 4 bases at J; junction bases unmatched: 2.

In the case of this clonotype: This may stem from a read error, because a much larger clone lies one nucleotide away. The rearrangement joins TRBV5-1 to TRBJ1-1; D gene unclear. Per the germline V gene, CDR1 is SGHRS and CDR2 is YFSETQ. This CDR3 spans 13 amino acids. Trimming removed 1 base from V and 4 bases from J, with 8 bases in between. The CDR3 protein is CASSLKCGTEAFF. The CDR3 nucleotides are TGCGCCAGCAGCTTGAAATGTGGCACTGAAGCTTTCTTT.

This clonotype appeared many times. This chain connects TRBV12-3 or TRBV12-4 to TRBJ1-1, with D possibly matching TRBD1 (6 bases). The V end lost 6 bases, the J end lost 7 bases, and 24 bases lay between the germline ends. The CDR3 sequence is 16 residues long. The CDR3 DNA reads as TGTGCCAGCAGCCACCTCAAAACAGAACAGGGAGGTGAAGCTTTCTTT. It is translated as CASSHLKTEQGGEAFF.

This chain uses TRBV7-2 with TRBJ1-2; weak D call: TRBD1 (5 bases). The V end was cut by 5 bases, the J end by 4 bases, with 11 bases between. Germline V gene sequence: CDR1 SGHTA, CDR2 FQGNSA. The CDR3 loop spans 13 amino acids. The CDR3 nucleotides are TGTGCCAGCAGCCCCCGGGACGGCTATGGCTACACCTTC. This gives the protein CASSPRDGYGYTF.

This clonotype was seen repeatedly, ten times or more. The CDR3 DNA reads TGTGCCAGCCGGACCTCGGGGAACACCGGGGAGCTGTTTTTT. This encodes CASRTSGNTGELFF. The chain joins TRBV6-2 or TRBV6-3 to TRBJ2-2; D not resolved. The CDR3 runs 14 residues. Germline V gene data show CDR1 as MNHEY and CDR2 as SVGEGT. Trimming removed 8 bases from V and 1 base from J, with 11 bases in between.

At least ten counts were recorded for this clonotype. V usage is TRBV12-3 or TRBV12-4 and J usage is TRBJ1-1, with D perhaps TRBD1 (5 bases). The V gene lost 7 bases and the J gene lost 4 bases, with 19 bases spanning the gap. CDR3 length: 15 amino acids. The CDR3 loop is CASNLASGGGTEAFF. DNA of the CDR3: TGTGCCAGCAATTTGGCTAGCGGGGGGGGCACTGAAGCTTTCTTT.

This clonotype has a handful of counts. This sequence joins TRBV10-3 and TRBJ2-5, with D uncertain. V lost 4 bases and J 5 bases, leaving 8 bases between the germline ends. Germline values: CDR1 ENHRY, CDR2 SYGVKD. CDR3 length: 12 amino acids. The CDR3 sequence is CAISGSRETQYF. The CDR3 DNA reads TGTGCCATCAGTGGGTCACGGGAGACCCAGTACTTC.

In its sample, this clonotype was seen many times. The CDR3 DNA sequence: TGTGCCATCAATGACAGGACGAACACTGAAGCTTTCTTT. It is translated as CAINDRTNTEAFF. The V and J genes are TRBV10-3 and TRBJ1-1; possible D gene TRBD1, 6 bases. The CDR3 extends over 13 amino acids. V dropped 7 bases and J dropped 1 base, with 10 bases sitting between them. Germline V gene data show CDR1 as ENHRY and CDR2 as SYGVKD.